This is a list of T cell receptor beta chains from one sample in a study of shared clonotypes between healthy human individuals. Generated by immunoSEQ multiplex PCR, the TCRdb table keeps only in-frame clones and is missing some. The profile shows about 2 million clones, roughly 94% of them singletons. Specimen: naive CD8+ T cells sorted from blood. The receptors shown here come from a man between 18 and 29 years old in good health. Each CDR3 is given with its conserved first and last residue. Each record gives: D gene, clone size, J gene, V gene, CDR3 protein, CDR3 DNA. D genes are given only for firm matches. Clone size appears in some rows only: once, few, many, or a class for an expanded clone.

. . TRBJ2-1 TRBV9 CASSGSQVYNEQFF TGTGCCAGCAGCGGATCCCAAGTCTACAATGAGCAGTTCTTC
. . TRBJ1-2 TRBV18 CASSPPGLLGDGYTF TGTGCCAGCTCACCACCGGGACTCCTAGGCGATGGCTACACCTTC
. . TRBJ1-3 TRBV4-3 CASSQDLTGSLGDTIYF TGCGCCAGCAGCCAAGATCTGACGGGCTCTTTGGGGGACACCATATATTTT
TRBD1 . TRBJ1-2 TRBV7-9 CASSSSTGVYGYTF TGTGCCAGCAGCTCAAGTACAGGGGTCTATGGCTACACCTTC
. . TRBJ2-5 TRBV29-1 CSVGTVYQETQYF TGCAGCGTCGGGACGGTTTATCAAGAGACCCAGTACTTC
. . TRBJ2-3 TRBV7-9 CASSLQGGTSTDTQYF TGTGCCAGCAGCCTCCAAGGGGGGACTAGCACAGATACGCAGTATTTT
. once TRBJ2-7 TRBV5-6 CASSFGQGTEQYF TGTGCCAGCAGCTTTGGCCAGGGGACCGAGCAGTACTTC
TRBD1 . TRBJ2-7 TRBV7-9 CASSLPHHRGYEQYF TGTGCCAGCAGCTTACCGCATCACAGGGGGTACGAGCAGTACTTC
. . TRBJ2-2 TRBV28 CASRSGSGELFF TGTGCCAGCAGGTCAGGTAGCGGGGAGCTGTTTTTT
. . TRBJ2-7 TRBV4-1 CASSQGDGLFYEQYF TGCGCCAGCAGCCAAGGGGACGGGCTGTTCTACGAGCAGTACTTC
. . TRBJ1-4 TRBV4-1 CASSPQGGAGEKLFF TGCGCCAGCAGCCCCCAGGGAGGGGCTGGGGAAAAACTGTTTTTT
. . TRBJ1-4 TRBV13 CASSLIGSSTNEKLFF TGTGCCAGCAGCCTGATAGGGAGCTCAACTAATGAAAAACTGTTTTTT
. . TRBJ2-1 TRBV5-1 CASSFLMIGNEQFF TGCGCCAGCAGCTTTCTCATGATTGGCAATGAGCAGTTCTTC
TRBD1 . TRBJ2-7 TRBV29-1 CSVETGDDYEQYF TGCAGCGTCGAGACAGGGGACGACTACGAGCAGTACTTC
TRBD2 . TRBJ2-1 TRBV27 CASSLLAGSSYNEQFF TGTGCCAGCAGCCTACTAGCGGGCAGCTCCTACAATGAGCAGTTCTTC
. once TRBJ2-1 TRBV7-9 CASSSSVSYNEQFF TGTGCCAGCAGCTCCTCAGTTTCCTACAATGAGCAGTTCTTC
. . TRBJ2-2 TRBV27 CASSLRGPVVELFF TGTGCCAGCAGTCTACGGGGCCCTGTCGTGGAGCTGTTTTTT
TRBD2 once TRBJ2-3 TRBV5-6 CASGGSSGFLTDTQYF TGTGCCAGCGGTGGATCTAGCGGTTTTCTCACAGATACGCAGTATTTT
TRBD2 once TRBJ2-4 TRBV6-6 CASRILAGGPTDIQYF TGTGCCAGCAGGATACTAGCGGGGGGGCCAACGGACATTCAGTACTTC
. . TRBJ2-1 TRBV27 CASSLSWSYNEQFF TGTGCCAGCAGTTTATCATGGAGCTACAATGAGCAGTTCTTC
. . TRBJ1-2 TRBV2 CASSEGEPHPYGYTF TGTGCCAGCAGTGAAGGAGAACCCCACCCCTATGGCTACACCTTC
TRBD2 once TRBJ2-1 TRBV25-1 CASDLAGDEQFF TGTGCCAGCGATCTAGCGGGTGATGAGCAGTTCTTC
. . TRBJ1-2 TRBV5-4 CASSLGGAGYTF TGTGCCAGCAGCTTGGGGGGGGCCGGCTACACCTTC
. . TRBJ2-1 TRBV7-9 CASSYRVYSYNEQFF TGTGCCAGCAGCTACAGGGTTTACTCCTACAATGAGCAGTTCTTC
. . TRBJ1-3 TRBV27 CASSLTSTGNTIYF TGTGCCAGCAGCCTAACTTCTACTGGAAACACCATATATTTT
. . TRBJ2-7 TRBV4-1 CASSQEARDGGSEQYF TGCGCCAGCAGCCAAGAAGCTAGGGACGGGGGATCCGAGCAGTACTTC
TRBD2 . TRBJ2-7 TRBV27 CASRLAGTYEQYF TGTGCCAGCCGACTAGCGGGAACATACGAGCAGTACTTC